The T cell receptor (beta chain) described here comes from a study of blood T cell repertoires in COVID-19. Study details: COVID-19 samples from acute and convalescent phases originated in the United States, Italy and Spain.

This clone was found once. Trimming took 6 bases from V and 7 from J, leaving 13 bases between them. CDR1 and CDR2 from the germline V gene are SGHTA and FQGTGA. The CDR3 is 13 amino acids. Original processing methods: Amplification of reference gene primers provided the estimated nucleated cell counts. Clones were sequenced by immunoSEQ multiplex PCR, and TCRdb holds only the in-frame ones, with some missing. V, J and clone size reflect that table, while D and trimming were determined from the DNA. There are some 150,000 clones in the sample; about 87% occur only once, and roughly 1% lies in the top ten.

V is TRBV7-3 and J is TRBJ2-1; weak D call: TRBD2 (6 bases). The TCR originated in a woman aged 45-59 years with acute or convalescent COVID-19. Sequencing used peripheral blood. The CDR3 DNA follows: TGTGCCAGCAGTCTTGGGGGGTGGAATGAGCAGTTCTTC. Amino acids: CASSLGGWNEQFF.